This T cell receptor beta chain originates from a study of T cells in Graves' hyperthyroidism and ophthalmopathy. The CDR3 length is 12 residues. Germline lookup yields CDR1 DFQATT and CDR2 SNEGSKA (reference sequence). Amplification of TCR beta CDR3 regions was performed using RNA transcripts as template. Carried out on the TCR CDR3, a first-round RT-PCR used the HTBI primer set. TCRdb called the multiplex PCR reads again in MiXCR, with one record for every CDR3 protein. The sample has hundreds of thousands of distinct CDR3 sequences, approximately 15% seen once. This clonotype has just a few counts.

The TCR was taken from a woman aged 30 to 39 with Graves' hyperthyroidism. Sequencing input: blood. The chain couples TRBV20-1 to TRBJ2-5; D remains ambiguous. As DNA, the CDR3 is TGCACTTACCTCGGCCGTCAAGAGACCCAGTACTTC. Amino acid sequence: CTYLGRQETQYF.